This is a list of T cell receptor beta chains from one sample in a study of glioma-infiltrating T cells after dendritic cell vaccination. Method: immunoSEQ multiplex PCR; TCRdb's copy keeps in-frame clones and lacks some. The sample lists 50,000 to 70,000 clones; roughly 83% were seen once. Sequenced here: blood, sampled after dendritic cell vaccination. These receptors all come from a human donor with glioblastoma. Both conserved end residues are trimmed from each CDR3.

v_gene,CDR3aa
TRBV2,ASDSGMNTEAF
TRBV27,ASRSQGLPGGYT
TRBV7-9,ASSLARVAGVQETQY
TRBV30,AWSPVRDYASGNTIY
TRBV29-1,SVLPGQGGENTEAF
TRBV5-1,ASSLRGPNTEAF
TRBV30,AWSVFASGAEDTQY
TRBV10-3,AINRQGAFGYEQY
TRBV11-2,ASSAGLAGREQY
TRBV7-2,ASRLGGSSYNEQF
TRBV18,ASSPLAGGPSEQY
TRBV4-3,ASSQDGGQNTDTQY
TRBV5-1,ASSPGTGYTYEQY
TRBV5-8,ASTTGGRAF
TRBV4-1,ASSPVRSTAYGYT
TRBV7-8,ASSLRGGGTLSNQPQH
TRBV4-2,ASSQGPSTNEKLF
TRBV30,AWYSRGQVNTEAF
TRBV4-2,ASSQDAGTSGGPDYEQY
TRBV5-1,ASSSQGVSTNEKLF
TRBV27,ASSALLGGPYNEQF
TRBV19,ASSNDRNYGYT
TRBV5-1,ASSPGQGRAF
TRBV10-2,ASSPTGVSRGYGYT